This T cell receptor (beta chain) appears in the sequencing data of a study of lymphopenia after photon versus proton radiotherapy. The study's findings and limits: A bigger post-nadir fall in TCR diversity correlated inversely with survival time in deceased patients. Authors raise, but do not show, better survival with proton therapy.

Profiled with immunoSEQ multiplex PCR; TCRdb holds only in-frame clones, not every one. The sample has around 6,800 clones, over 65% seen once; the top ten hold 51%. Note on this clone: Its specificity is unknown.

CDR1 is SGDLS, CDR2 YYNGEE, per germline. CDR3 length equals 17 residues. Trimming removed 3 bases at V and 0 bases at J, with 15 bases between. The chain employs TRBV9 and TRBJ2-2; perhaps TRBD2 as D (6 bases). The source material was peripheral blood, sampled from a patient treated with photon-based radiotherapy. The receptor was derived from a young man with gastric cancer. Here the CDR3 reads CASSDPPGLPNTGELFF. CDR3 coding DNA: TGTGCCAGCAGCGACCCTCCGGGACTCCCGAACACCGGGGAGCTGTTTTTT.